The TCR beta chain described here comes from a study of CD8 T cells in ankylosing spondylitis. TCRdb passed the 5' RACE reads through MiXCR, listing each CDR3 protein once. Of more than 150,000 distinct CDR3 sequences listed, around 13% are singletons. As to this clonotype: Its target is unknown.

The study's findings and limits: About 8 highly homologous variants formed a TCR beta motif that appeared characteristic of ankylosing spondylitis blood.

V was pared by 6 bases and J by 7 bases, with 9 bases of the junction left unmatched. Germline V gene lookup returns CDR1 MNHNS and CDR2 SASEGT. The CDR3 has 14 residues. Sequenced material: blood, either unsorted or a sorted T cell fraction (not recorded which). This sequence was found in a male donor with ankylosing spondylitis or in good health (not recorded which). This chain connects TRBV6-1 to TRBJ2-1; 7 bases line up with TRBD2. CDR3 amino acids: CASRAGVLGNEQFF. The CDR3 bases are TGTGCCAGCAGGGCGGGAGTATTGGGGAATGAGCAGTTCTTC.